The 24 T cell receptor beta chains presented below share a single source sample, sequenced in a study of early T cells in non-severe SARS-CoV-2 infection. MiXCR, applied by TCRdb to the 5' RACE reads, yields one record per CDR3 protein. Here the sample spans approximately 67,000 distinct CDR3 sequences, approximately 10% being singletons. The sequenced sample was whole blood. These TCRs come from an adult who was a healthcare worker with PCR-confirmed SARS-CoV-2 infection or an uninfected control (not recorded which).

This clonotype has just a few counts. The chain links TRBV29-1 to TRBJ2-1, with 11 bases aligning to TRBD2. CDR3 length: 17 residues. After removal of 1 base from V and 4 bases from J, the junction contained 9 bases not matched to a gene. CDR1 and CDR2 from the germline V gene are SQVTM and ANQGSEA. The CDR3 here is CSVEARLAGGLYNEQFF. CDR3 sequence (DNA): TGCAGCGTTGAAGCAAGGCTAGCGGGGGGACTATACAATGAGCAGTTCTTC.

This clonotype was counted at least ten times. V is TRBV11-3 and J is TRBJ1-1; the D is unclear. The CDR3 spans 13 residues. Germline V gives CDR1 SGHNT, CDR2 YENEEA. Trimming took 1 base from V and 5 from J, leaving 8 bases between them. The CDR3 is CASSLVERTEAFF. CDR3 in DNA: TGTGCCAGCAGCTTAGTCGAGAGAACTGAAGCTTTCTTT.

This chain joins TRBV7-9 and TRBJ2-5, with 8 nucleotides matching TRBD2. Trimming at V came to 5 bases and at J to 4 bases, leaving 6 bases not matched to a gene. This CDR3 is built from 14 residues. Germline assignment: CDR1 SEHNR and CDR2 FQNEAQ (reference sequence). Written as DNA, the CDR3 is TGTGCCAGCAGCCGCCCTCTAGCGGGAGAGACCCAGTACTTC. Protein sequence: CASSRPLAGETQYF.

This clonotype was counted at least ten times. The chain employs TRBV7-9 and TRBJ2-5; D gene uncertain. Germline lookup yields CDR1 SEHNR and CDR2 FQNEAQ (reference sequence). Trimming removed 0 bases from V and 4 bases from J, with 6 bases in between. The CDR3 covers 13 residues. In nucleotides, the CDR3 is TGTGCCAGCAGCTTAGCGCGACGAGAGACCCAGTACTTC. It translates to CASSLARRETQYF. The whole variable domain, filled in from reference TRBV7-9 and TRBJ2-5, reads DTGVSQNPRHKITKRGQNVTFRCDPISEHNRLYWYRQTLGQGPEFLTYFQNEAQLEKSRLLSDRFSAERPKGSFSTLEIQRTEQGDSAMYLCASSLARRETQYFGPGTRLLVL.

About this clonotype: This may be a read error: a much more frequent sequence differs by one nucleotide. The rearrangement links TRBV7-9 to TRBJ2-7, with no clear D. Germline V lookup: CDR1 SEHNR, CDR2 FQNEAQ (reference sequence). This CDR3 spans 13 amino acids. CDR3 loop: CVSSRARSNEQYF. The CDR3, as DNA: TGTGTCAGCTCCCGGGCCAGGTCAAACGAGCAGTACTTC.

This sequence joins TRBV5-1 and TRBJ2-1; D remains unclear. The CDR3 covers 13 residues. Deletions cut 4 bases from V and 5 bases from J, with 10 bases between. CDR1 is SGHRS and CDR2 is YFSETQ in the germline V gene. The CDR3 DNA is TGCGCCAGCAGCCATGGCCTCGACAATGAGCAGTTCTTC. Translation gives CASSHGLDNEQFF.

The chain links TRBV14 to TRBJ1-1, with a tentative D call TRBD1 (5 bases). Per germline, CDR1 SGHDN and CDR2 FVKESK. The CDR3 is made up of 13 amino acids. With 4 bases removed from V and 0 bases from J, the gap between germline ends came to 6 bases. Here the CDR3 DNA reads TGTGCCAGCAGCCCAGGGTTGAACACTGAAGCTTTCTTT. Translating gives CASSPGLNTEAFF. Full variable domain (missing parts from reference TRBV14 and TRBJ1-1): EAGVTQFPSHSVIEKGQTVTLRCDPISGHDNLYWYRRVMGKEIKFLLHFVKESKQDESGMPNNRFLAERTGGTYSTLKVQPAELEDSGVYFCASSPGLNTEAFFGQGTRLTVV.

This clonotype was counted at least ten times. The J gene is TRBJ2-2, the V gene TRBV12-5; TRBD1 agrees at 12 bases. V dropped 5 bases and J dropped 4; count of bases not matched to a gene: 2. Germline CDR1 is LGHNT and CDR2 is FRNRAP. This CDR3 is 15 amino acids long. As DNA, the CDR3 is TGTGCTAGTGGTACGGGACAGGGGGCCACCGGGGAGCTGTTTTTT. Translating it yields CASGTGQGATGELFF. The variable domain in full, completed from reference TRBV12-5 and TRBJ2-2, reads DARVTQTPRHKVTEMGQEVTMRCQPILGHNTVFWYRQTMMQGLELLAYFRNRAPLDDSGMPKDRFSAEMPDATLATLKIQPSEPRDSAVYFCASGTGQGATGELFFGEGSRLTVL.

Ten or more counts support this clonotype. The V call is TRBV18, the J call TRBJ2-3, with 10 bases fitting TRBD2. V trimming: 8 bases; J trimming: 6 bases; junction bases outside the gene matches: 8. The germline gives CDR1 KGHSH, CDR2 LQKENI. CDR3 length: 14 residues. The CDR3: CASTLLAGADTQYF. For the CDR3, the DNA is TGTGCCAGCACGCTCCTAGCGGGAGCTGATACGCAGTATTTT.

At least ten counts were recorded for this clonotype. V is TRBV7-2 and J is TRBJ2-1; D gene uncertain. The CDR3 is 16 amino acids. V was shortened by 5 bases and J by 0 bases, with 14 bases between the two germline ends. Looked up from germline, CDR1 is SGHTA and CDR2 is FQGNSA. CDR3 in DNA: TGTGCCAGCAGCCCCCCGTGGGTAAGCTCCTACAATGAGCAGTTCTTC. Its protein is CASSPPWVSSYNEQFF.

In its sample, this clonotype was seen many times. V gene TRBV29-1 combines with J gene TRBJ2-3; D gene unclear. Germline V lookup: CDR1 SQVTM, CDR2 ANQGSEA. The CDR3 is made up of 14 amino acids. V lost 3 bases, J lost 4 bases, and 14 bases lay in between. CDR3 residues: CSVELPPGADTQYF. The CDR3 DNA follows: TGCAGCGTTGAGCTACCCCCCGGCGCAGATACGCAGTATTTT.

This clonotype came up a few times. V usage is TRBV5-1 and J usage is TRBJ1-4; weak D call: TRBD1 (5 bases). Germline CDR1 reads SGHRS; CDR2 reads YFSETQ. The CDR3 length is 14 residues. V gave up 4 bases and J gave up 8 bases, with 15 bases separating them. The CDR3 loop is CASSVGTGEEKLFF. The CDR3 nucleotides read TGCGCCAGCAGCGTCGGGACGGGTGAAGAAAAACTGTTTTTT.

This clonotype was observed a few times. The rearrangement uses TRBV6-1 and TRBJ2-1; TRBD1 aligns across 10 bases. With 11 bases clipped from V and 10 bases from J, the junction kept 8 bases outside the gene matches. Germline loops: CDR1 MNHNS, CDR2 SASEGT. The CDR3 is 12 residues long. The CDR3 sequence: CAGKATGGEQFF. The CDR3 DNA reads TGTGCCGGAAAGGCGACAGGGGGCGAGCAGTTCTTC.

This clonotype has only a few counts. This chain connects TRBV20-1 to TRBJ2-3, with D uncertain. There are 14 residues in the CDR3. The ends were cut back, 5 bases at V and 6 bases at J, with 18 bases in the middle. Looked up from germline, CDR1 is DFQATT and CDR2 is SNEGSKA (reference sequence). CDR3 DNA: TGCAGTGCTCGACTTGTGTGGCCGGAGGATACGCAGTATTTT. Translating gives CSARLVWPEDTQYF.

V gene TRBV6-2 or TRBV6-3 combines with J gene TRBJ2-7; 9 positions agree with TRBD2. J gave up 7 bases and V 7 bases, and 23 bases lay outside the gene matches. The CDR3 is 18 amino acids. CDR1 is MNHEY, CDR2 SVGEGT, per germline. The CDR3 here is CASTPYAGGGAPVGEQYF. The CDR3 DNA sequence: TGTGCCAGCACTCCTTACGCAGGCGGGGGGGCCCCCGTCGGTGAGCAGTACTTC.

This clonotype was seen repeatedly, ten times or more. The rearrangement joins TRBV7-9 to TRBJ1-2; D gene uncertain. The CDR3 extends over 14 amino acids. V shed 5 bases and J shed 3 bases, with 13 bases lying between them. Germline lookup yields CDR1 SEHNR and CDR2 FQNEAQ (reference sequence). The CDR3 spells CASSRVESDYGYTF. CDR3 nucleotides: TGTGCCAGCAGCCGGGTAGAATCCGACTATGGCTACACCTTC.

This clonotype was seen ten or more times. In DNA form, the CDR3 reads TGTGCCAGCAGTTTGACAGGGGGCCGGAATGAGCAGTTCTTC. It is translated as CASSLTGGRNEQFF. This chain uses TRBV27 with TRBJ2-1; TRBD1 agrees at 10 bases. The CDR3 totals 14 residues. The germline CDR1 and CDR2 sequences are MNHEY and SMNVEV (reference sequence). V lost 3 bases to trimming and J lost 7 bases; unmatched junction nucleotides: 3.

This clonotype was observed at least ten times. J is TRBJ2-5 and V is TRBV6-6; 9 nucleotides match TRBD2. The CDR3 has 15 amino acids. The V segment lost 7 bases and the J segment 1 base; nucleotides outside the gene matches: 7. Germline V gives CDR1 MNHNY, CDR2 SVGAGI (reference sequence). The CDR3 DNA sequence: TGTGCCAGCACTACCGCTAGCGGGGTCCAAGAGACCCAGTACTTC. It specifies CASTTASGVQETQYF.

This clonotype was seen only a few times. V is TRBV9 and J is TRBJ2-3, with D unresolved. Trimming stripped 0 bases from V and 2 bases from J, with 7 bases between. This CDR3 comprises 14 residues. Germline assignment: CDR1 SGDLS and CDR2 YYNGEE. The CDR3 DNA is TGTGCCAGCAGCGTAGAGCTAGTCACAGATACGCAGTATTTT. This encodes CASSVELVTDTQYF.

Only a few counts were recorded for this clonotype. Here the CDR3 reads CASSLGLDAYEQYF. CDR3 bases: TGTGCCAGCAGCTTGGGACTAGATGCCTACGAGCAGTACTTC. The chain carries TRBV5-4 and TRBJ2-7, with a tentative D call TRBD2 (6 bases). Germline values: CDR1 SGHNT, CDR2 YYREEE (reference sequence). Trimming left V 0 bases short and J 2 bases short, with 9 bases between. The CDR3 is made up of 14 amino acids.

This clonotype was seen a handful of times. This rearrangement joins TRBV5-4 to TRBJ1-2; D is ambiguous. The CDR3 runs to 14 residues. Germline V gives CDR1 SGHNT, CDR2 YYREEE (reference sequence). Trimming took 0 bases from V and 3 from J, leaving 9 bases between them. CDR3: CASSLVSADYGYTF. The CDR3 DNA reads as TGTGCCAGCAGCTTGGTTTCTGCTGACTATGGCTACACCTTC.

The table lists this clonotype with many counts. This sequence joins TRBV5-1 and TRBJ1-2; no definite D call. The CDR3 length is 11 residues. Trimming shortened V by 5 bases and J by 1 base, and 3 bases separated the two germline ends. Germline V gene lookup returns CDR1 SGHRS and CDR2 YFSETQ. Here the CDR3 reads CASSDNYGYTF. In DNA form, the CDR3 reads TGCGCCAGCAGTGATAACTATGGCTACACCTTC.

Of note for this clonotype: This may be a read error, as it is one base from a much larger clone. A read error is likely, as this CDR3 ends without the conserved phenylalanine or tryptophan. The rearrangement links TRBV2 to TRBJ2-2, with 9 nucleotides matching TRBD2. Looked up from germline, CDR1 is SNHLY and CDR2 is FYNNEI. After removal of 3 bases from V and 7 bases from J, the junction contained 6 bases not matched to a gene. CDR3 length: 15 residues. The CDR3: CASSDGSGSFGELFY. CDR3 coding DNA: TGTGCCAGCAGTGACGGTAGCGGGAGTTTCGGGGAGCTGTTTTAT.

In its sample, this clonotype was seen many times. The V gene is TRBV7-3, the J gene TRBJ2-5; 8 positions agree with TRBD2. CDR3 length: 13 residues. The germline V gene has CDR1 SGHTA and CDR2 FQGTGA. J gave up 5 bases and V 5 bases, and 4 bases lay outside the gene matches. The CDR3 region is CASSLTSGETQYF. The CDR3 DNA reads as TGTGCCAGCAGCCTTACTAGCGGCGAGACCCAGTACTTC.